The 30 T cell receptor beta chains given below trace back to one sample, sequenced in a study of shared clonotypes between healthy human individuals. Assay: immunoSEQ multiplex PCR; the TCRdb copy retains only in-frame clones and omits some. This sample has 2 million to 2.5 million clones, with 85% to 95% found just once. The sample comprised naive CD4+ T cells from PBMCs. Subset of the sample: CD45RA+ positively selected. Source of these receptors: a man aged 18 to 29 in good health. Some clones in this sample may be carry-over from other donors' samples.

Only one count was recorded for this clone. The V and J genes are TRBV28 and TRBJ2-1; 12 bases agree with TRBD2. This CDR3 spans 16 amino acids. The trim removed 6 bases at V and 1 base at J, leaving 4 bases unmatched. CDR1 and CDR2 (germline): MDHEN, SYDVKM. CDR3 protein: CASSDLAGGSYNEQFF. In nucleotides, the CDR3 is TGTGCCAGCAGCGATCTAGCGGGAGGGTCCTACAATGAGCAGTTCTTC.

The chain combines TRBV5-1 with TRBJ2-5; 10 bases agree with TRBD2. In germline, CDR1 is SGHRS, CDR2 YFSETQ. This CDR3 region has 14 residues. After removal of 4 bases from V and 3 bases from J, the junction contained 3 bases not matched to a gene. Here the CDR3 reads CASSTGLAKETQYF. The CDR3 nucleotides read TGCGCCAGCAGCACGGGACTAGCGAAAGAGACCCAGTACTTC.

V is TRBV7-8 and J is TRBJ2-7, with 8 bases identical to TRBD2. The CDR3 length is 15 residues. The V segment lost 7 bases and the J segment 4 bases; nucleotides outside the gene matches: 12. Germline CDR1 and CDR2: SGHVS and FQNEAQ. CDR3 loop: CASTHPRAGVYEQYF. For the CDR3, the DNA is TGTGCCAGCACTCACCCACGAGCGGGAGTGTACGAGCAGTACTTC.

This clone has just a few counts. The chain uses TRBV2 and TRBJ1-2; D is undetermined. The CDR3 sequence is 13 residues long. CDR1 SNHLY and CDR2 FYNNEI come from the germline V gene. V lost 8 bases and J lost 3, with 13 bases in between. For the CDR3, the DNA is TGTGCCAGCTCCAGACGATCCGACTATGGCTACACCTTC. This encodes CASSRRSDYGYTF.

Concerning this clone: Different DNA sequences within this sample yield the same CDR3. The chain recombines TRBV6-5 with TRBJ2-7; 7 bases are shared with TRBD1. Per germline, CDR1 MNHEY and CDR2 SVGAGI. The CDR3 contains 12 residues. Trimming cost V 6 bases and J 1 base; bases outside gene matches: 0. The CDR3 loop is CASRQGSYEQYF. CDR3 nucleotide sequence: TGTGCCAGCAGACAGGGGTCCTACGAGCAGTACTTC.

This clone was seen just once. The rearrangement links TRBV5-1 to TRBJ1-1; no firm D call. Germline CDR1 reads SGHRS; CDR2 reads YFSETQ. The CDR3 is made up of 15 amino acids. V lost 1 base, J lost 1 base, and 11 bases lay in between. The CDR3 coding sequence is TGCGCCAGCAGCTTGTTCGGTGAAGCGAACACTGAAGCTTTCTTT. The encoded protein is CASSLFGEANTEAFF.

The chain carries TRBV4-1 and TRBJ1-4; D is undetermined. The CDR3 sequence is 13 residues long. Trimming cost V 7 bases and J 5 bases, with 11 bases left between them. CDR1 MGHRA and CDR2 YSYEKL come from the germline V gene. In nucleotides, the CDR3 is TGCGCCAGCAAGCGGGCAGAAAATGAAAAACTGTTTTTT. It translates to CASKRAENEKLFF.

This chain uses TRBV9 with TRBJ1-1; TRBD1 agrees at 10 bases. The CDR3 totals 16 residues. Germline lookup yields CDR1 SGDLS and CDR2 YYNGEE. V shed 4 bases and J 0 bases; nucleotides not matched to a gene: 6. For the CDR3, the DNA is TGTGCCAGCAGCCTCGCCGGGACAGGGGTGAACACTGAAGCTTTCTTT. It encodes CASSLAGTGVNTEAFF.

In this sample, this clone turned up once. The chain joins TRBV11-2 to TRBJ2-7; no clear D gene. The CDR3 totals 14 residues. Trimming left V 1 base short and J 5 bases short, with 12 bases between. Germline CDR1 is SGHAT and CDR2 is FQNNGV. This CDR3 reads CASSLGTYRDEQYF. In nucleotides, the CDR3 is TGTGCCAGCAGCTTAGGCACATACCGGGACGAGCAGTACTTC.

This chain uses TRBV7-8 with TRBJ2-5; D gene ambiguous. This CDR3 is 11 amino acids long. The ends were cut back, 5 bases at V and 5 bases at J, with 6 bases in the middle. CDR1 is SGHVS, CDR2 FQNEAQ, per germline. CDR3: CASSTRETQYF. The CDR3 DNA sequence: TGTGCCAGCAGCACCCGGGAGACCCAGTACTTC.

The gene calls are TRBV14 and TRBJ1-5; 10 bases map to TRBD1. With 3 bases clipped from V and 13 bases from J, the junction kept 12 bases outside the gene matches. The CDR3 spans 15 residues. Per the germline V gene, CDR1 is SGHDN and CDR2 is FVKESK. The DNA for the CDR3 is TGTGCCAGCAGCCAGGGAGGGACAGGGGATTTTATTCAGCATTTT. Translating it yields CASSQGGTGDFIQHF.

The J gene is TRBJ2-1, the V gene TRBV29-1, with D perhaps TRBD2 (6 bases). The CDR3 is 13 residues long. The V gene's germline CDR1 is SQVTM and CDR2 ANQGSEA. Trimming removed 2 bases from V and 7 bases from J, with 12 bases in between. The CDR3 DNA sequence: TGCAGCGTTGAACCCTCTGCGGGAAATGAGCAGTTCTTC. This translates into CSVEPSAGNEQFF.

This chain joins TRBV6-1 and TRBJ2-3, with 9 bases lining up with TRBD1. Trimming at V came to 4 bases and at J to 6 bases, leaving 8 bases not matched to a gene. CDR3 size: 15 residues. Germline lookup yields CDR1 MNHNS and CDR2 SASEGT. CDR3 protein: CASSGGTGRGDTQYF. The CDR3 bases are TGTGCCAGCAGTGGAGGGACAGGGCGGGGTGATACGCAGTATTTT.

The chain employs TRBV6-1 and TRBJ2-3, with 7 bases identical to TRBD1. Germline values: CDR1 MNHNS, CDR2 SASEGT. CDR3 length: 14 amino acids. The V gene end was trimmed by 4 bases and the J gene end by 6 bases; junction bases not matched to a gene: 7. The CDR3, as DNA: TGTGCCAGCAGTGGCCGAAGGGGGCGGGATACGCAGTATTTT. It is translated as CASSGRRGRDTQYF.

V usage is TRBV7-2 and J usage is TRBJ2-1, with D possibly being TRBD1 or TRBD2 (5 bases each). The V gene's germline CDR1 is SGHTA and CDR2 FQGNSA. The CDR3 runs 14 residues. V was trimmed by 5 bases and J by 12 bases, leaving 20 bases between them. The CDR3 protein is CASSPGGLLRGQFF. CDR3 nucleotide sequence: TGTGCCAGCAGCCCCGGTGGACTCCTAAGGGGGCAGTTCTTC.

The V call is TRBV19, the J call TRBJ1-2; no clear D. CDR1 is LNHDA and CDR2 is SQIVND in the germline V gene (reference sequence). The V gene lost 2 bases and the J gene lost 4 bases, with 11 bases spanning the gap. This CDR3 is 14 amino acids long. The CDR3 nucleotides are TGTGCCAGTAGTATAAATGGACCGACCTATGGCTACACCTTC. Its translation is CASSINGPTYGYTF.

The V and J genes are TRBV4-1 and TRBJ1-3; perhaps TRBD1 as D (5 bases). The V end lost 4 bases, the J end lost 2 bases, and 15 bases lay between the germline ends. The germline V gene has CDR1 MGHRA and CDR2 YSYEKL. The CDR3 loop spans 16 amino acids. The CDR3 region is CASSPVGQIAGNTIYF. DNA of the CDR3: TGCGCCAGCAGCCCGGTAGGACAAATAGCTGGAAACACCATATATTTT.

The rearrangement joins TRBV19 to TRBJ2-3; the match to TRBD2 covers 14 bases. V shed 5 bases, J shed 6 bases, and the junction held 4 bases outside the gene matches. Germline lookup yields CDR1 LNHDA and CDR2 SQIVND (reference sequence). This CDR3 is 15 amino acids long. The CDR3 here is CASSPGLAGVDTQYF. The CDR3 DNA is TGTGCCAGTAGTCCGGGACTAGCGGGAGTCGATACGCAGTATTTT.

This clone appeared a few times. The chain employs TRBV7-3 and TRBJ1-1, with TRBD1 as a possible D gene (5 bases). This CDR3 is 13 amino acids long. The ends were cut back, 4 bases at V and 1 base at J, with 7 bases in the middle. Germline assignment: CDR1 SGHTA and CDR2 FQGTGA. The CDR3 spells CASSYGGNTEAFF. In nucleotides, the CDR3 is TGTGCCAGCAGCTACGGGGGGAACACTGAAGCTTTCTTT.

Here the CDR3 DNA reads TGTGCCAGCAGCCAACATGGGGGGTCCTACGAGCAGTACTTC. Encoded protein: CASSQHGGSYEQYF. V is TRBV7-2 and J is TRBJ2-7; a possible D gene is TRBD2 (6 bases). Germline-derived CDR1 and CDR2 are SGHTA and FQGNSA. V was cut by 5 bases and J by 1 base, with 12 bases left in between. The CDR3 runs to 14 residues.

The genes are TRBV27 and TRBJ2-5; D might be TRBD1 or TRBD2, each matching 7 bases. V lost 6 bases and J lost 4, with 18 bases in between. CDR3 length: 15 amino acids. CDR1 and CDR2 (germline): MNHEY, SMNVEV (reference sequence). The CDR3, as DNA: TGTGCCAGCAGACCGTACAGGGGAGGGATAGAGACCCAGTACTTC. It translates to CASRPYRGGIETQYF.

The rearrangement uses TRBV27 and TRBJ1-5, with D possibly being TRBD1 (6 bases). Trimming pared 3 bases from V and 2 bases from J, leaving 17 bases between. The CDR3 has 17 residues. Germline V gene data show CDR1 as MNHEY and CDR2 as SMNVEV (reference sequence). CDR3 protein: CASSFSGALVGNQPQHF. CDR3 nucleotides: TGTGCCAGCAGTTTCTCGGGGGCCCTAGTTGGCAATCAGCCCCAGCATTTT.

The CDR3 sequence is CASSPPPGTYNEQFF. CDR3 nucleotides: TGTGCCAGCAGTCCTCCCCCCGGGACGTACAATGAGCAGTTCTTC. The rearrangement links TRBV28 to TRBJ2-1; D tentatively fits TRBD1 or TRBD2 (5 bases each). The CDR3 is 15 residues long. Germline CDR1 is MDHEN and CDR2 is SYDVKM. The V and J ends lost 5 bases and 4 bases respectively, with 15 bases between them.

This clone was found once. J is TRBJ2-1 and V is TRBV7-2, with 7 bases identical to TRBD1. Germline trimming cut 4 bases from V and 15 bases from J; bases unmatched to any gene: 9. The CDR3 runs 12 residues. Germline lookup yields CDR1 SGHTA and CDR2 FQGNSA. CDR3 sequence reads: CASSSRQGPGFF. The CDR3, as DNA: TGTGCCAGCAGCTCCAGACAGGGCCCCGGGTTCTTC.

The chain links TRBV30 to TRBJ2-7; D call uncertain. The CDR3 spans 11 residues. CDR1 is GTSNPN and CDR2 is SVGIG in the germline V gene (reference sequence). The germline V and J ends were trimmed by 0 bases and 7 bases, with 7 bases remaining between them. The CDR3 here is CAWSVAWEQYF. The CDR3 DNA sequence: TGTGCCTGGAGTGTAGCTTGGGAGCAGTACTTC.

This clone has only one observation. The CDR3: CASSGAVYEQYF. The CDR3, as DNA: TGTGCCAGCAGTGGGGCAGTTTACGAGCAGTACTTC. The chain joins TRBV25-1 to TRBJ2-7; D gene unclear. V gave up 4 bases and J gave up 4 bases, with 8 bases separating them. Per germline, CDR1 MGHDK and CDR2 SYGVNS. There are 12 residues in the CDR3.

The V and J genes are TRBV30 and TRBJ2-1; D is unresolved. Germline assignment: CDR1 GTSNPN and CDR2 SVGIG (reference sequence). The CDR3 runs 13 residues. Trimming removed 2 bases at V and 4 bases at J, with 9 bases between. The CDR3 nucleotides read TGTGCCTGGAGTCGGACGGCATACAATGAGCAGTTCTTC. Protein sequence: CAWSRTAYNEQFF.

Comment on this clone: The same CDR3 is also encoded by other DNA sequences in this sample. This chain joins TRBV27 and TRBJ1-2; D gene uncertain. The CDR3 extends over 13 amino acids. The ends were cut back, 2 bases at V and 2 bases at J, with 6 bases in the middle. Germline lookup yields CDR1 MNHEY and CDR2 SMNVEV (reference sequence). The CDR3 sequence: CASSLRVNYGYTF. DNA for the CDR3: TGTGCCAGCAGTTTACGGGTAAACTATGGCTACACCTTC.

V gene TRBV2 combines with J gene TRBJ1-5; D not certain. Trimming took 5 bases from V and 3 from J, leaving 14 bases between them. The CDR3 is 15 residues long. The germline gives CDR1 SNHLY, CDR2 FYNNEI. The CDR3 DNA is TGTGCCAGCAGTCGGGAGGGAAGGTTCAATCAGCCCCAGCATTTT. As protein: CASSREGRFNQPQHF.

This chain links TRBV4-2 with TRBJ1-1; TRBD1 might be the D (5 bases). The germline CDR1 and CDR2 sequences are LGHNA and YNFKEQ. The germline V and J ends were trimmed by 3 bases and 0 bases, with 5 bases remaining between them. This CDR3 spans 13 amino acids. DNA for the CDR3: TGTGCCAGCAGCCAGGGGGTGAACACTGAAGCTTTCTTT. It codes for CASSQGVNTEAFF.